One and the same sample provided the 3 T cell receptor beta chains below, sequenced in a study of blood T cells in healthy people across ages. The second PCR ran about 6 to 11 cycles with a sample-barcoded 5' primer and J-beta primers. TCRdb used MiXCR to reprocess the 5' RACE reads, holding one entry per CDR3 protein. This sample has nearly 1 million distinct CDR3 sequences, with 51% found just once. Input material: blood. These TCRs come from a woman aged 55-75 years in good health.

V and J are TRBV29-1 and TRBJ2-1; tentatively, D is TRBD2 (7 bases). This CDR3 is 14 amino acids long. Germline CDR1 SQVTM, CDR2 ANQGSEA. V gave up 6 bases and J gave up 6 bases, with 18 bases separating them. The CDR3 spells CSVERGGTGNEQFF. CDR3 in DNA: TGCAGCGTGGAGAGGGGGGGCACAGGCAATGAGCAGTTCTTC.

The rearrangement links TRBV7-9 to TRBJ1-2, with unresolved D. Germline CDR1 reads SEHNR; CDR2 reads FQNEAQ (reference sequence). V was trimmed by 1 base and J by 4 bases, leaving 13 bases between them. The CDR3 has 15 amino acids. In DNA form, the CDR3 reads TGTGCCAGCAGCTTAGGTGTCAGCGGCGTCTATGGCTACACCTTC. This encodes CASSLGVSGVYGYTF.

This clonotype was observed a handful of times. The genes are TRBV29-1 and TRBJ1-3, with D perhaps matching TRBD1 (5 bases). CDR3 length equals 12 residues. V was cut by 4 bases and J by 5 bases, with 9 bases left in between. Germline V gene data show CDR1 as SQVTM and CDR2 as ANQGSEA. CDR3 sequence reads: CSVGDPRNTIYF. CDR3 DNA sequence: TGCAGCGTTGGGGACCCCAGAAACACCATATATTTT.